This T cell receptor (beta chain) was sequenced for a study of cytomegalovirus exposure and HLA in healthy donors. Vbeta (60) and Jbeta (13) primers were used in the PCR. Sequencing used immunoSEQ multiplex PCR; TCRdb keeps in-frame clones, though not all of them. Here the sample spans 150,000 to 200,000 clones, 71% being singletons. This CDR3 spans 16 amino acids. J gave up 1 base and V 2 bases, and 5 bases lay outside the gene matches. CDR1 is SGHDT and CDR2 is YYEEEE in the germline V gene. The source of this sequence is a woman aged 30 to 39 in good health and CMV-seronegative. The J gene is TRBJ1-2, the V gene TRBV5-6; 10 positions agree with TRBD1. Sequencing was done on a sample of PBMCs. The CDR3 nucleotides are TGTGCCAGCAGCTTTTCAGGACAGGGGGGTAACTATGGCTACACCTTC. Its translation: CASSFSGQGGNYGYTF.